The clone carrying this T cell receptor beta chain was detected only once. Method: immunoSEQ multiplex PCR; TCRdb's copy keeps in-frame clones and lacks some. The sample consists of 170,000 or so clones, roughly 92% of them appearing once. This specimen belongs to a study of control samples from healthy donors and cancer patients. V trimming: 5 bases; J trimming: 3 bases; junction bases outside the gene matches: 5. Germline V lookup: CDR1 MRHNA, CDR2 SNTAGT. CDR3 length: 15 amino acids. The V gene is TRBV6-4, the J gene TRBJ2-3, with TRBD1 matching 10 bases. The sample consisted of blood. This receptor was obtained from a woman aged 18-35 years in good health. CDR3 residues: CASSPLDRGTDTQYF. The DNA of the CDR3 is TGTGCCAGCAGTCCTCTGGACAGGGGGACAGATACGCAGTATTTT.